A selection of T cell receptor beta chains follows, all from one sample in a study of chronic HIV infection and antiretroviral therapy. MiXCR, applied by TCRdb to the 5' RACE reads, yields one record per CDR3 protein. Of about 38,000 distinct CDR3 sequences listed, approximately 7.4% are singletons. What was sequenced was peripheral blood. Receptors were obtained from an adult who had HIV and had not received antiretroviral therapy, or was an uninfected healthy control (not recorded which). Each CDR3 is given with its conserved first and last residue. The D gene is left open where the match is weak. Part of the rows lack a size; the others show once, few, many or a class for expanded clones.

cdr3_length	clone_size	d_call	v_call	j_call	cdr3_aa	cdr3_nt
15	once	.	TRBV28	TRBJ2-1	CASRPGTGYYSEQFF	TGTGCCAGCCGCCCAGGAACAGGGTACTACAGTGAGCAGTTCTTC
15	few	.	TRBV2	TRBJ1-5	CASSFGQNSNQPQHF	TGTGCCAGCAGTTTTGGACAGAATAGCAATCAGCCCCAGCATTTT
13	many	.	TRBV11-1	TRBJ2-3	CASSPGDFDTQYF	TGTGCCAGCAGCCCAGGGGACTTCGATACGCAGTATTTT
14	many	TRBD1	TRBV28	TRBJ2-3	CATTETGVADTQYF	TGTGCCACCACCGAGACAGGGGTGGCAGATACGCAGTATTTT
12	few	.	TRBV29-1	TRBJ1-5	CSVGGANQPQHF	TGCAGCGTTGGGGGGGCAAATCAGCCCCAGCATTTT
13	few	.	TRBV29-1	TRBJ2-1	CSVEVFWGNEQFF	TGCAGCGTTGAAGTATTCTGGGGTAATGAGCAGTTCTTC
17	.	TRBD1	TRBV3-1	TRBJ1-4	CASSQQRRTGGGEKLFF	TGTGCCAGCAGCCAACAACGACGGACAGGGGGTGGTGAAAAACTGTTTTTT
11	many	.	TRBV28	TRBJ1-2	CASSSTYGYTF	TGTGCCAGCAGTTCCACTTATGGCTACACCTTC
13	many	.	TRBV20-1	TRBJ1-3	CSAAVDSGNTIYF	TGCAGTGCTGCTGTGGATTCTGGAAACACCATATATTTT
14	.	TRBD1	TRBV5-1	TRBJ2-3	CASTKTGALDTQYF	TGCGCCAGCACCAAGACAGGGGCGTTGGATACGCAGTATTTT
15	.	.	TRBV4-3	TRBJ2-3	CASSQGTWGTDTQYF	TGCGCCAGCAGCCAGGGGACGTGGGGGACAGATACGCAGTATTTT
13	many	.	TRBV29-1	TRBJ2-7	CSVAVGRGYEQYF	TGCAGCGTTGCGGTGGGCAGGGGATACGAGCAGTACTTC
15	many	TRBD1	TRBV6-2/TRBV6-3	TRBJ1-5	CASPTQGATIQPQHF	TGTGCCAGCCCGACGCAGGGGGCGACGATTCAGCCCCAGCATTTT
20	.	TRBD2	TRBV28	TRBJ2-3	CASSSQLATSGIEGTDTQYF	TGTGCCAGCAGTTCGCAGCTGGCGACTAGCGGGATTGAGGGTACAGATACGCAGTATTTT
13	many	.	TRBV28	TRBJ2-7	CASRPQGTYEQYF	TGTGCCAGCAGACCTCAGGGCACCTACGAGCAGTACTTC